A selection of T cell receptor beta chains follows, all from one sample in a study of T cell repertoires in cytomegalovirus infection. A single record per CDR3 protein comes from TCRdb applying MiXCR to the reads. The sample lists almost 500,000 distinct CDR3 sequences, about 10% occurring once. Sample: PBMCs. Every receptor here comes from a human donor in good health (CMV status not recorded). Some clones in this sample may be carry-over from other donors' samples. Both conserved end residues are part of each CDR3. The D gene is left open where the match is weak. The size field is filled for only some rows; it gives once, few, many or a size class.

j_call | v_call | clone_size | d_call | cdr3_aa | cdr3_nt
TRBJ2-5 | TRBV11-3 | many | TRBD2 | CASSLAAGLQETQYF | TGTGCCAGCAGCTTAGCAGCGGGGCTACAAGAGACCCAGTACTTC
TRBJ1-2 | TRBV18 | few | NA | CASSPPDGGLLGYTF | TGTGCCAGCTCACCACCGGACGGAGGGTTGCTTGGCTACACCTTC
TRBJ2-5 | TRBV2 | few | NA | CASSGTALQETQYF | TGTGCCAGCAGCGGGACCGCCTTGCAAGAGACCCAGTACTTC
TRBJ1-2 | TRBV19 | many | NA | CASSISGGRIYGYTF | TGTGCCAGTAGTATCTCGGGCGGACGAATCTATGGCTACACCTTC
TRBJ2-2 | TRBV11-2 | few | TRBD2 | CASSLKEAGITGELFF | TGTGCCAGCAGCTTAAAAGAAGCGGGGATCACCGGGGAGCTGTTTTTT
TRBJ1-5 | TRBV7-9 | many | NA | CASSPLVGTGQPQHF | TGTGCCAGCAGCCCACTGGTGGGAACGGGGCAGCCCCAGCATTTT
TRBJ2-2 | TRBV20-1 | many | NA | CSARDGRGRAGELFF | TGCAGTGCTAGAGACGGGAGAGGACGGGCCGGGGAGCTGTTTTTT
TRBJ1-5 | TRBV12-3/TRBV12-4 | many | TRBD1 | CASSDGGQLNQPQHF | TGTGCCAGCAGTGACGGGGGACAGCTTAATCAGCCCCAGCATTTT
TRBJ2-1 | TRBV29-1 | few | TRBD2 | CSVRLAGVGNEQFF | TGCAGCGTTAGACTAGCGGGGGTCGGAAATGAGCAGTTCTTC
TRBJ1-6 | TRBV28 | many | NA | CASLPAASSPLHF | TGTGCCAGCCTCCCGGCGGCCAGCTCACCCCTCCACTTT
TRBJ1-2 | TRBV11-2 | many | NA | CASSLEAGSGYTF | TGTGCCAGCAGCTTAGAAGCAGGGTCTGGCTACACCTTC
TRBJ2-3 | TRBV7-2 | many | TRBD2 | CASSLELAGADTQYF | TGTGCCAGCAGCTTAGAGTTAGCGGGAGCAGATACGCAGTATTTT
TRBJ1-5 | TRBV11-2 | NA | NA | CASSNRDAGGPQHF | TGTGCCAGCAGCAACCGGGACGCCGGCGGGCCCCAGCATTTT
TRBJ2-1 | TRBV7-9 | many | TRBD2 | CASSLGLSGNEQFF | TGTGCCAGCAGCCTGGGACTATCGGGCAATGAGCAGTTCTTC
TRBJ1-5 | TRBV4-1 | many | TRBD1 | CASSSMDRDQPQHF | TGCGCCAGCAGCAGTATGGACAGGGACCAGCCCCAGCATTTT
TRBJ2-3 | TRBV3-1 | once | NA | CASSPLVRNTQYF | TGTGCCAGCAGCCCGCTAGTCAGGAATACGCAGTATTTT
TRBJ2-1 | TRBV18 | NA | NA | CASSPRQADEQFF | TGTGCCAGCTCACCACGACAGGCTGATGAGCAGTTCTTC
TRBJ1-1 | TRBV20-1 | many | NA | CSALTLGTEAFF | TGCAGTGCTCTCACCCTAGGCACTGAAGCTTTCTTT
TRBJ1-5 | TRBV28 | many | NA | CASSLDVTAQHF | TGTGCCAGCAGTCTGGACGTTACGGCCCAGCATTTT
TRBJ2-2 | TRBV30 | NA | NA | CAWSVMNTGELFF | TGTGCCTGGAGTGTGATGAACACCGGGGAGCTGTTTTTT
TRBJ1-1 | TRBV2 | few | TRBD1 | CASRLEGAVNTEAFF | TGTGCCAGCAGGCTGGAGGGGGCTGTGAACACTGAAGCTTTCTTT
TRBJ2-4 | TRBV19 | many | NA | CASSSSGENIQYF | TGTGCCAGTAGTTCATCGGGGGAAAACATTCAGTACTTC
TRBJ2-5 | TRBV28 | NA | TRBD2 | CASSPRRLAQETQYF | TGTGCCAGCAGTCCTAGAAGACTAGCCCAAGAGACCCAGTACTTC
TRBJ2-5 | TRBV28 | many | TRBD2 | CASSLGLAQETQYF | TGTGCCAGCAGTTTGGGACTAGCACAAGAGACCCAGTACTTC
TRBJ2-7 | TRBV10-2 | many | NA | CASTSDTYEQYF | TGCGCCAGCACCTCGGACACCTACGAGCAGTACTTC
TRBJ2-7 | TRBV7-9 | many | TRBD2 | CASSPRASGNYEQYF | TGTGCCAGCAGCCCAAGAGCTAGCGGAAACTACGAGCAGTACTTC
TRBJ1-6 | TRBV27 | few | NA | CASSIPTGLNSPLHF | TGTGCCAGCAGTATACCGACAGGACTTAATTCACCCCTCCACTTT
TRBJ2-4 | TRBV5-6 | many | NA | CASSSTDGSPAKNIQYF | TGTGCCAGCAGCTCGACGGACGGGAGTCCTGCCAAAAACATTCAGTACTTC
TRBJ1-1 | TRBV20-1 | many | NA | CGDPGEMNTEAFF | TGCGGAGATCCAGGGGAAATGAACACTGAAGCTTTCTTT
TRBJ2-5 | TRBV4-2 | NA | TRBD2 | CASSQDELAGVETQYF | TGTGCCAGCAGCCAAGATGAGCTAGCGGGAGTCGAGACCCAGTACTTC
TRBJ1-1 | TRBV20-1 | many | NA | CSATIVSHLSFLF | TGCAGTGCCACCATTGTGAGCCACCTAAGCTTTCTCTTT